One sample yielded the 26 T cell receptor beta chains listed below, sequenced in a study of T cell responses to AZD1222 COVID-19 vaccine. Generated by immunoSEQ multiplex PCR, the TCRdb table keeps only in-frame clones and is missing some. This table has roughly 190,000 clones, 90% to 95% appearing once. Here the sequenced sample was peripheral blood, taken 28 days after the second dose of the MenACWY control vaccine. These receptors were taken from an adult who received the MenACWY meningococcal vaccine as a control.

V is TRBV9 and J is TRBJ2-7; D remains unclear. In germline, CDR1 is SGDLS, CDR2 YYNGEE. V was pared by 0 bases and J by 0 bases, with 13 bases between. The CDR3 totals 16 residues. DNA of the CDR3: TGTGCCAGCAGCGTAGACGTAGGCCGAGGCTCCTACGAGCAGTACTTC. This sequence encodes CASSVDVGRGSYEQYF.

The rearrangement links TRBV7-2 to TRBJ1-1, with a tentative D call TRBD1 (5 bases). Trimming pared 0 bases from V and 0 bases from J, leaving 14 bases between. Germline loops: CDR1 SGHTA, CDR2 FQGNSA. The CDR3 extends over 17 amino acids. The DNA of the CDR3 is TGTGCCAGCAGCTTAGCACCCACGACAGTACTGAACACTGAAGCTTTCTTT. This gives the protein CASSLAPTTVLNTEAFF.

V gene TRBV7-2 combines with J gene TRBJ2-3; the match to TRBD2 covers 10 bases. This CDR3 contains 15 residues. V trimming: 5 bases; J trimming: 4 bases; junction bases outside the gene matches: 6. In germline, CDR1 is SGHTA, CDR2 FQGNSA. CDR3 sequence (DNA): TGTGCCAGCAGCCCGGCTAGCGGGAGCGCAGATACGCAGTATTTT. Its protein product is CASSPASGSADTQYF.

A single count supports this clone. V usage is TRBV10-3 and J usage is TRBJ1-1; D perhaps matches TRBD1 (6 bases). The V end was cut by 4 bases, the J end by 3 bases, with 12 bases between. The CDR3 runs 14 residues. Germline assignment: CDR1 ENHRY and CDR2 SYGVKD. The chain's CDR3 is CAISVGGEDTEAFF. For the CDR3, the DNA is TGTGCCATCAGTGTCGGGGGCGAGGACACTGAAGCTTTCTTT.

This chain uses TRBV28 with TRBJ2-3; 11 nucleotides line up with TRBD2. Germline V gene lookup returns CDR1 MDHEN and CDR2 SYDVKM. The CDR3 covers 16 residues. V shed 3 bases, J shed 10 bases, and the junction held 12 bases outside the gene matches. The CDR3 region is CASSFNLAGGRSAQYF. In DNA, the CDR3 is TGTGCCAGCAGTTTCAATCTAGCGGGAGGCCGAAGTGCGCAGTATTTT. Filled out from reference TRBV28 and TRBJ2-3, the complete variable domain reads DVKVTQSSRYLVKRTGEKVFLECVQDMDHENMFWYRQDPGLGLRLIYFSYDVKMKEKGDIPEGYSVSREKKERFSLILESASTNQTSMYLCASSFNLAGGRSAQYFGPGTRLTVL.

The rearrangement uses TRBV28 and TRBJ1-1; TRBD1 might be the D (5 bases). Trimming left V 4 bases short and J 6 bases short, with 15 bases between. The length of the CDR3 is 14 residues. The germline V gene encodes CDR1 MDHEN and CDR2 SYDVKM. The CDR3 region is CASSSPGGRAEAFF. The CDR3 DNA sequence: TGTGCCAGCAGTTCCCCCGGGGGGAGGGCTGAAGCTTTCTTT.

The V and J genes are TRBV2 and TRBJ1-4; TRBD1 might be the D (5 bases). Germline CDR1 reads SNHLY; CDR2 reads FYNNEI. The ends were cut back, 3 bases at V and 7 bases at J, with 15 bases in the middle. The CDR3 runs 15 residues. This chain's CDR3 is CASSDPSGQGEKLFF. Here the CDR3 DNA reads TGTGCCAGCAGTGACCCCTCTGGACAAGGTGAAAAACTGTTTTTT.

The rearrangement links TRBV7-3 to TRBJ2-3; the D gene is possibly TRBD2 (6 bases). This CDR3 contains 14 residues. The germline V gene encodes CDR1 SGHTA and CDR2 FQGTGA. The ends were cut back, 1 base at V and 3 bases at J, with 8 bases in the middle. The CDR3 region is CASSLMEGTDTQYF. Written as DNA, the CDR3 is TGTGCCAGCAGCTTAATGGAGGGAACAGATACGCAGTATTTT.

This rearrangement joins TRBV4-1 to TRBJ2-1; D gene unclear. Between the trimmed V and J ends, which lost 4 bases and 2 bases, there was a span of 12 bases. CDR1 MGHRA and CDR2 YSYEKL come from the germline V gene. The CDR3 extends over 15 amino acids. CDR3 residues: CASSRIGVTYNEQFF. In DNA form, the CDR3 reads TGCGCCAGCAGCCGGATCGGAGTAACCTACAATGAGCAGTTCTTC.

V and J are TRBV12-5 and TRBJ2-4, with D possibly being TRBD1 (5 bases). This CDR3 comprises 13 residues. V lost 9 bases and J 6 bases, leaving 15 bases between the germline ends. Looked up from germline, CDR1 is LGHNT and CDR2 is FRNRAP. The CDR3 sequence is CASAIGALNIQYF. The CDR3 DNA is TGTGCTAGCGCTATTGGGGCTCTAAACATTCAGTACTTC.

The J gene is TRBJ2-1, the V gene TRBV20-1; the D gene is possibly TRBD1 (6 bases). V gave up 3 bases and J gave up 9 bases, with 21 bases separating them. Germline V gene sequence: CDR1 DFQATT, CDR2 SNEGSKA (reference sequence). The CDR3 spans 15 residues. CDR3 nucleotide sequence: TGCAGTGCTAGTACGTGGGGGCCCCGCAGGGGTGAGCAGTTCTTC. It is translated as CSASTWGPRRGEQFF.

The rearrangement joins TRBV4-1 to TRBJ1-2, with D unclear. Germline values: CDR1 MGHRA, CDR2 YSYEKL. CDR3 size: 15 residues. V lost 0 bases to trimming and J lost 4 bases, with 12 bases between them. CDR3 nucleotides: TGCGCCAGCAGCCAAGAAGTCACCGTTCTCTATGGCTACACCTTC. It specifies CASSQEVTVLYGYTF.

The genes are TRBV19 and TRBJ2-7; D call uncertain. Germline V gives CDR1 LNHDA, CDR2 SQIVND (reference sequence). V was trimmed by 3 bases and J by 1 base, leaving 13 bases between them. This CDR3 has 15 residues. The CDR3 reads CASSIFQDPSYEQYF. In nucleotides, the CDR3 is TGTGCCAGTAGTATCTTTCAGGACCCTTCCTACGAGCAGTACTTC.

This chain connects TRBV27 to TRBJ2-7; the match to TRBD2 covers 9 bases. Germline loops: CDR1 MNHEY, CDR2 SMNVEV (reference sequence). V shed 5 bases, J shed 7 bases, and the junction held 9 bases outside the gene matches. CDR3 length: 14 amino acids. The CDR3 sequence: CASSPREGRGEQYF. For the CDR3, the DNA is TGTGCCAGCAGTCCGCGGGAGGGCCGGGGTGAGCAGTACTTC.

This chain uses TRBV5-5 with TRBJ2-7, with 11 bases identical to TRBD1. J lost 2 bases, V lost 0 bases, and 4 bases had no gene match. CDR3 length: 16 residues. In germline, CDR1 is SGHKS, CDR2 YYEKEE (reference sequence). CDR3 loop: CASSLVTGQGAYEQYF. DNA for the CDR3: TGTGCCAGCAGCTTGGTAACGGGACAGGGGGCCTACGAGCAGTACTTC. Complete variable domain (other parts from reference TRBV5-5 and TRBJ2-7): DAGVTQSPTHLIKTRGQQVTLRCSPISGHKSVSWYQQVLGQGPQFIFQYYEKEERGRGNFPDRFSARQFPNYSSELNVNALLLGDSALYLCASSLVTGQGAYEQYFGPGTRLTVT.

This chain links TRBV11-1 with TRBJ1-3, with unresolved D. The CDR3 loop spans 14 amino acids. Trimming took off 1 base at V and 0 bases at J, with 4 bases between the two ends. Germline V gene data show CDR1 as SGHAT and CDR2 as FQDESV (reference sequence). The CDR3 DNA reads TGTGCCAGCAGCTTAGGAACCTCTGGAAACACCATATATTTT. Translating it yields CASSLGTSGNTIYF.

J is TRBJ1-4 and V is TRBV6-1; 10 nucleotides line up with TRBD1. The junction had 5 bases not matched to a gene; V was cut back by 2 bases and J by 8 bases. Per germline, CDR1 MNHNS and CDR2 SASEGT. The CDR3 covers 15 residues. CDR3 sequence (DNA): TGTGCCAGCAGTGAACCCGGGACAGGGGTCGAAAAACTGTTTTTT. Translating it yields CASSEPGTGVEKLFF.

The chain carries TRBV11-3 and TRBJ1-1, with 7 bases fitting TRBD1. The CDR3 contains 16 residues. Trimming at V came to 5 bases and at J to 0 bases, leaving 9 bases not matched to a gene. The V gene's germline CDR1 is SGHNT and CDR2 YENEEA. As DNA, the CDR3 is TGTGCCAGCAGCCCCGAGGGGGCAGCCCTGAACACTGAAGCTTTCTTT. Encoded protein: CASSPEGAALNTEAFF.

The chain employs TRBV9 and TRBJ1-6, with D unclear. The CDR3 spans 17 residues. The germline V and J ends were trimmed by 4 bases and 0 bases, with 14 bases remaining between them. Germline V gene sequence: CDR1 SGDLS, CDR2 YYNGEE. DNA of the CDR3: TGTGCCAGCAGCCCCCTCCCCACAATCTCCTATAATTCACCCCTCCACTTT. This encodes CASSPLPTISYNSPLHF.

V usage is TRBV14 and J usage is TRBJ2-1, with D unresolved. Germline CDR1 and CDR2: SGHDN and FVKESK. CDR3 length: 16 amino acids. Trimming removed 0 bases at V and 2 bases at J, with 11 bases between. DNA of the CDR3: TGTGCCAGCAGCCAAGATACTGTGGGGACCTACAATGAGCAGTTCTTC. It specifies CASSQDTVGTYNEQFF.

The chain employs TRBV12-3 or TRBV12-4 and TRBJ2-5; TRBD1 or TRBD2 may be the D gene (5 bases each). The CDR3 extends over 13 amino acids. Trimming stripped 5 bases from V and 3 bases from J, with 10 bases between. CDR3 sequence: CASSLGRKETQYF. Here the CDR3 DNA reads TGTGCCAGCAGTCTGGGACGGAAAGAGACCCAGTACTTC.

This sequence joins TRBV5-3 and TRBJ1-5; no definite D call. TRBV5-3 is treated as an ORF (open reading frame) with a function not yet certain. Deletions cut 6 bases from V and 5 bases from J, with 9 bases between. The CDR3 sequence is 12 residues long. CDR3 region: CARKIVHQPQHF. The CDR3 DNA reads TGTGCCAGAAAGATAGTCCATCAGCCCCAGCATTTT.

The chain is built from TRBV29-1 and TRBJ2-5; possible D gene TRBD1, 6 bases. V lost 6 bases and J lost 5, with 19 bases in between. Per germline, CDR1 SQVTM and CDR2 ANQGSEA. This CDR3 comprises 14 residues. This chain's CDR3 is CSVGHSGASETQYF. The CDR3, as DNA: TGCAGCGTGGGACATTCTGGGGCTTCGGAGACCCAGTACTTC. Supplemented by reference TRBV29-1 and TRBJ2-5, the full variable domain reads SAVISQKPSRDICQRGTSLTIQCQVDSQVTMMFWYRQQPGQSLTLIATANQGSEATYESGFVIDKFPISRPNLTFSTLTVSNMSPEDSSIYLCSVGHSGASETQYFGPGTRLLVL.

The rearrangement joins TRBV9 to TRBJ1-2; tentative D call: TRBD1 (6 bases). The V end was cut by 3 bases, the J end by 5 bases, with 23 bases between. Germline V CDR1 and CDR2: SGDLS, YYNGEE. CDR3 length: 17 residues. This CDR3 reads CASSELPDRKGPYGYTF. CDR3 sequence (DNA): TGTGCCAGCAGCGAACTCCCCGACAGGAAGGGTCCTTATGGCTACACCTTC.

The rearrangement joins TRBV30 to TRBJ2-7; 9 bases map to TRBD1. V was clipped by 0 bases and J by 5 bases; unmatched bases: 8. The length of the CDR3 is 15 residues. Germline CDR1 is GTSNPN and CDR2 is SVGIG (reference sequence). CDR3 coding DNA: TGTGCCTGGAGTGTACGCCGGACAGGGGATCACGAGCAGTACTTC. Encoded protein: CAWSVRRTGDHEQYF.

J is TRBJ2-5 and V is TRBV11-2, with D perhaps being TRBD1 or TRBD2 (6 bases each). This CDR3 is 15 amino acids long. The V end lost 1 base, the J end lost 1 base, and 10 bases lay between the germline ends. CDR1 is SGHAT and CDR2 is FQNNGV in the germline V gene. CDR3 loop: CASSLVRGGQETQYF. The CDR3 DNA follows: TGTGCCAGCAGCTTAGTCAGGGGAGGCCAAGAGACCCAGTACTTC.